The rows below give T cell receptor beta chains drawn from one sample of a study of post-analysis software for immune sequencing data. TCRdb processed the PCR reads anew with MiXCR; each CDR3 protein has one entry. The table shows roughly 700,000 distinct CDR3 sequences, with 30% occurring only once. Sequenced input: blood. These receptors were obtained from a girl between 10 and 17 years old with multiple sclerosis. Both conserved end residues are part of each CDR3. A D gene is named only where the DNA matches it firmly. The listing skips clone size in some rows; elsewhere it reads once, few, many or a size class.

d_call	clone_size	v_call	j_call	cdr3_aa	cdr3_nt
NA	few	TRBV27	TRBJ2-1	CASTVGSHNEQFF	TGTGCCAGCACCGTGGGCAGCCACAATGAGCAGTTCTTC
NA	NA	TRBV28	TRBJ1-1	CASSFSRAGGTEAFF	TGTGCCAGCAGTTTCTCACGGGCAGGCGGCACTGAAGCTTTCTTT
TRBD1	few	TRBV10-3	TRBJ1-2	CATSDRGFYGYTF	TGTGCCACCTCTGACAGGGGGTTTTATGGCTACACCTTC
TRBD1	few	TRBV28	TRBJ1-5	CASSTDQGARQPQHF	TGTGCCAGCAGTACCGATCAGGGGGCAAGGCAGCCCCAGCATTTT
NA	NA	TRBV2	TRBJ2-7	CASSRGCYEQYF	TGTGCCAGCTCCAGGGGATGCTACGAGCAGTACTTC
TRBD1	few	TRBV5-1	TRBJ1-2	CASSLDTGTDYGYTF	TGCGCCAGCAGCTTGGATACCGGGACAGACTATGGCTACACCTTC
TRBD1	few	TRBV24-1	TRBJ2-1	CATSQPTGSSYNEQFF	TGTGCCACCAGTCAACCGACAGGGAGCTCCTACAATGAGCAGTTCTTC
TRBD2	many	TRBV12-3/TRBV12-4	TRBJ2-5	CASRLSGGQETQYF	TGTGCCAGCCGCTTAAGCGGGGGGCAAGAGACCCAGTACTTC
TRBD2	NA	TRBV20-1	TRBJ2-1	CSARAPAGVVNEQFF	TGCAGTGCTAGAGCCCCAGCGGGAGTAGTCAATGAGCAGTTCTTC
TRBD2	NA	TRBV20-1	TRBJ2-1	CGGTSGSFRRSSYNEQFF	TGCGGTGGCACTAGCGGGAGTTTCCGACGAAGCTCCTACAATGAGCAGTTCTTC
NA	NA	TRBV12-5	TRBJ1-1	CASRVAVNTEAFF	TGTGCTAGCCGCGTGGCTGTGAACACTGAAGCTTTCTTT
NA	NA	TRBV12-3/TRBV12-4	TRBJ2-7	CASSLSVGGPGDEQYF	TGTGCCAGCAGTTTAAGCGTGGGCGGACCAGGGGACGAGCAGTACTTC
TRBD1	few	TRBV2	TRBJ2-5	CASTRDRQETQYF	TGTGCCAGCACCCGGGACAGACAAGAGACCCAGTACTTC
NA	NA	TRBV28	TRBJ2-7	CASSVRTGSSYEQYF	TGTGCCAGCAGTGTAAGGACGGGGAGCTCCTACGAGCAGTACTTC
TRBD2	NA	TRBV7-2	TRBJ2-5	CASSLAGELSGGFGETQYF	TGTGCCAGCAGCTTAGCGGGTGAATTGAGCGGGGGTTTCGGAGAGACCCAGTACTTC
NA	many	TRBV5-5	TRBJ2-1	CASSLGRFYEQFF	TGTGCCAGCAGCTTGGGCAGGTTCTATGAGCAGTTCTTC
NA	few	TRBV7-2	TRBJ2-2	CASSLIGLAGELFF	TGTGCCAGCAGCTTAATCGGCCTTGCCGGGGAGCTGTTTTTT
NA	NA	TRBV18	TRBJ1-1	CASSPGELRAFF	TGTGCCAGCTCACCGGGCGAACTCCGGGCTTTCTTT